A single sample is the source of the 15 T cell receptor beta chains below, sequenced in a study of T cell clusters in autoimmune cytopenias. TRB was amplified from approximately 250 ng of peripheral blood genomic DNA per sample. One tube held mixed TRB-A and TRB-B primer pools for touch-down PCR. TCRdb re-called the multiplex PCR reads and shows each CDR3 protein once, DNA omitted. Recorded for this sample: around 6,700 distinct CDR3 sequences. The sample was also reused in another study, on T cell repertoires in aging, cancer and after chemotherapy.

Sequencing was carried out using peripheral blood. These receptor sequences come from a human donor in good health.

This clonotype ranks as medium-sized (0.01 to 0.1%) in terms of frequency. The chain combines TRBV6-5 with TRBJ2-1. The CDR3 runs to 12 residues. Germline-derived CDR1 and CDR2 are MNHEY and SVGAGI. CDR3 sequence: CASSEWEDEQFF.

This chain links TRBV7-9 with TRBJ2-1; TCRdb outputs TRBD2, but without DNA this stays unchecked. This CDR3 has 16 amino acids. Per germline, CDR1 SEHNR and CDR2 FQNEAQ (reference sequence). CDR3 loop: CASSLASTSGRNGQFF.

The chain employs TRBV6-5 and TRBJ1-2. The CDR3 totals 15 residues. The germline V gene encodes CDR1 MNHEY and CDR2 SVGAGI. The CDR3 sequence: CASSYSDGVNYGYTF.

Measured by frequency, this clonotype is medium-sized (0.01 to 0.1%). The V gene is TRBV19, the J gene TRBJ1-2. The CDR3 sequence is 16 residues long. From germline, CDR1 is LNHDA and CDR2 SQIVND (reference sequence). CDR3 region: CASSINWVSPLSGYTF.

The V call is TRBV5-6, the J call TRBJ2-7; TCRdb outputs TRBD2, but without DNA this stays unchecked. The V gene's germline CDR1 is SGHDT and CDR2 YYEEEE. This CDR3 is built from 14 residues. This chain's CDR3 is CASSYSSGTPRQYF.

The chain carries TRBV28 and TRBJ1-3. Germline CDR1 MDHEN, CDR2 SYDVKM. The CDR3 contains 13 residues. The CDR3 region is CASFLGSGNTIYF.

This chain connects TRBV19 to TRBJ2-3; absent DNA, TCRdb's TRBD1 call cannot be checked. The CDR3 length is 14 residues. Germline V lookup: CDR1 LNHDA, CDR2 SQIVND (reference sequence). CDR3 in amino acids: CASSPGQVTDTQYF.

The chain carries TRBV6-1 and TRBJ1-5; the D call of TRBD1 rests on TCRdb alone, since no DNA is present to check it. The CDR3 runs to 15 residues. From germline, CDR1 is MNHNS and CDR2 SASEGT. Here the CDR3 reads CASDPGQGWNQPQHF.

The V gene is TRBV27, the J gene TRBJ2-4; without DNA, the TCRdb call of TRBD1 cannot be checked. The CDR3 consists of 14 residues. Germline loops: CDR1 MNHEY, CDR2 SMNVEV (reference sequence). CDR3 in amino acids: CASSNQGAFGIQYF.

This chain connects TRBV27 to TRBJ1-6. The germline gives CDR1 MNHEY, CDR2 SMNVEV (reference sequence). The CDR3 is made up of 14 amino acids. This CDR3 is CASSPSDDYSPLHF.

The chain has TRBV12-3 or TRBV12-4 and TRBJ1-2. The CDR3 extends over 12 amino acids. CDR3 sequence reads: CASSYSNYGYTF.

This clonotype shows up as medium-sized by frequency. The chain couples TRBV29-1 to TRBJ2-3; TCRdb selects TRBD2, and the lack of DNA leaves this call unchecked. The CDR3 has 15 amino acids. Germline values: CDR1 SQVTM, CDR2 ANQGSEA. The CDR3 sequence: CSAFGLAGVSDTQYF.

This clonotype ranks as medium-sized in terms of frequency. The rearrangement joins TRBV30 to TRBJ2-5; TCRdb indicates TRBD2, and absent DNA this call remains unverified. Per germline, CDR1 GTSNPN and CDR2 SVGIG (reference sequence). The CDR3 is 16 amino acids. The CDR3 region is CAWRGGTSGFQETQYF.

V usage is TRBV5-4 and J usage is TRBJ2-1; the TCRdb D gene call, TRBD2, has no DNA to confirm it. CDR3 length: 16 residues. CDR1 SGHNT and CDR2 YYREEE come from the germline V gene (reference sequence). The CDR3 loop reads CASSNALAGAYNEQFF.

V and J are TRBV7-2 and TRBJ2-2; as DNA is missing, the TRBD2 call by TCRdb cannot be tested. This CDR3 has 19 amino acids. The germline gives CDR1 SGHTA, CDR2 FQGNSA. Here the CDR3 reads CASSLRGTSYGRATGELFF.